This T cell receptor beta chain came from a study of blood T cell repertoires in COVID-19. About the research overall: PBMCs, B-cell-depleted T cells, or T cells were the source of the cDNA or gDNA that made up the material.

Sequencing was performed with immunoSEQ multiplex PCR; in TCRdb, only in-frame clones are kept and a portion is missing. The sample includes approximately 360,000 clones, around 89% of them seen just once. The ends were cut back, 6 bases at V and 4 bases at J, with 12 bases in the middle. This CDR3 spans 13 amino acids. The germline gives CDR1 SQVTM, CDR2 ANQGSEA. V and J are TRBV29-1 and TRBJ2-2; maybe TRBD1 (6 bases). The origin of this receptor is a woman under 40 with acute COVID-19. The sequenced sample consisted of PBMCs or T cells enriched from blood (not recorded which). CDR3 region: CSVATGTTGELFF. For the CDR3, the DNA is TGCAGCGTAGCTACAGGGACCACCGGGGAGCTGTTTTTT.